A single sample is the source of the 29 T cell receptor beta chains below, sequenced in a study of T cell responses to AZD1222 COVID-19 vaccine. Assay: immunoSEQ multiplex PCR; the TCRdb copy retains only in-frame clones and omits some. Of some 150,000 clones listed, around 84% are singletons. Sequencing used peripheral blood, obtained 28 days after the second AZD1222 dose. The receptors derive from an adult who received the AZD1222 COVID-19 vaccine.

The J gene is TRBJ2-7, the V gene TRBV6-4, with TRBD1 matching 9 bases. The CDR3 is made up of 14 amino acids. CDR1 MRHNA and CDR2 SNTAGT come from the germline V gene. J was trimmed by 6 bases and V by 6 bases; bases with no gene match: 9. DNA for the CDR3: TGTGCCAGCAGATCCGGGACAGGGTACACCGAGCAGTACTTC. Translation: CASRSGTGYTEQYF.

The chain employs TRBV2 and TRBJ1-5, with D uncertain. Germline values: CDR1 SNHLY, CDR2 FYNNEI. There are 12 residues in the CDR3. V shed 4 bases and J shed 4 bases, with 5 bases lying between them. Written as DNA, the CDR3 is TGTGCCAGCAGTGGGGTTAATCAGCCCCAGCATTTT. Encoded protein: CASSGVNQPQHF. The entire variable domain, with the rest obtained from reference TRBV2 and TRBJ1-5, is as follows: EPEVTQTPSHQVTQMGQEVILRCVPISNHLYFYWYRQILGQKVEFLVSFYNNEISEKSEIFDDQFSVERPDGSNFTLKIRSTKLEDSAMYFCASSGVNQPQHFGDGTRLSIL.

The V call is TRBV27, the J call TRBJ1-2; 7 bases match TRBD1. The germline V gene has CDR1 MNHEY and CDR2 SMNVEV (reference sequence). This CDR3 contains 14 residues. The V segment lost 4 bases and the J segment 4 bases; nucleotides outside the gene matches: 6. The CDR3 DNA sequence: TGTGCCAGCAGTTCTTACAGGGGTGGCTATGGCTACACCTTC. Translating it yields CASSSYRGGYGYTF.

The V gene is TRBV28, the J gene TRBJ1-2; the D gene is possibly TRBD1 (6 bases). The length of the CDR3 is 14 residues. Trimming took off 6 bases at V and 5 bases at J, with 16 bases between the two ends. The germline V gene encodes CDR1 MDHEN and CDR2 SYDVKM. CDR3 protein: CASSSTWTDYGYTF. As DNA, the CDR3 is TGTGCCAGCAGCAGCACCTGGACAGATTATGGCTACACCTTC.

The chain uses TRBV18 and TRBJ1-1; no firm D call. Germline values: CDR1 KGHSH, CDR2 LQKENI. V lost 3 bases, J lost 6 bases, and 14 bases lay in between. CDR3 length: 14 residues. The DNA for the CDR3 is TGTGCCAGCTCACCCCCGGAGAACAGCGCTGAAGCTTTCTTT. Residues: CASSPPENSAEAFF.

CDR3 bases: TGTGCCAGCAGTGAAGAGGTTGAGCAGTTCTTC. It yields the protein CASSEEVEQFF. The chain joins TRBV2 to TRBJ2-1; D gene uncertain. This CDR3 has 11 amino acids. The ends were cut back, 1 base at V and 9 bases at J, with 4 bases in the middle. CDR1 and CDR2 (germline): SNHLY, FYNNEI.

A note on this clone: In the same sample, other DNA sequences code for this CDR3. V usage is TRBV11-2 and J usage is TRBJ1-5, with TRBD1 matching over 8 bases. V lost 5 bases, J lost 6 bases, and 6 bases stayed unmatched. The CDR3 extends over 14 amino acids. Germline CDR1 is SGHAT and CDR2 is FQNNGV. The CDR3: CASSPTGVGQPQHF. CDR3 DNA: TGTGCCAGCAGCCCGACAGGGGTGGGTCAGCCCCAGCATTTT.

This sequence joins TRBV28 and TRBJ1-6, with D possibly being TRBD1 (5 bases). CDR1 and CDR2 (germline): MDHEN, SYDVKM. V was pared by 8 bases and J by 9 bases, with 17 bases between. This CDR3 spans 14 amino acids. CDR3 amino acids: CASWTFLGGSPLHF. The CDR3, as DNA: TGTGCCAGCTGGACCTTCCTCGGGGGTTCACCCCTCCACTTT. Complete variable domain (other parts from reference TRBV28 and TRBJ1-6): DVKVTQSSRYLVKRTGEKVFLECVQDMDHENMFWYRQDPGLGLRLIYFSYDVKMKEKGDIPEGYSVSREKKERFSLILESASTNQTSMYLCASWTFLGGSPLHFGNGTRLTVT.

The chain joins TRBV28 to TRBJ2-7; 7 bases map to TRBD2. CDR1 is MDHEN, CDR2 SYDVKM, per germline. CDR3 length: 14 residues. V trimming: 7 bases; J trimming: 2 bases; junction bases outside the gene matches: 8. The CDR3 region is CASTTGTTTYEQYF. The CDR3 DNA sequence: TGTGCCAGCACCACCGGGACTACTACCTACGAGCAGTACTTC.

The V gene is TRBV21-1, the J gene TRBJ1-1. TRBV21-1 is designated a pseudogene. The CDR3 length is 16 residues. The CDR3 here is CASSKEGSTRNTEAFF. CDR3 in DNA: TGTGCCAGCAGCAAAGAAGGGAGCACTAGGAACACTGAAGCTTTCTTT.

This sequence joins TRBV6-5 and TRBJ2-3; D ambiguous. The V and J ends lost 7 bases and 1 base respectively, with 12 bases between them. The CDR3 has 14 residues. CDR1 MNHEY and CDR2 SVGAGI come from the germline V gene. CDR3 residues: CASTALDRTDTQYF. CDR3 sequence (DNA): TGTGCCAGCACCGCGCTAGACCGCACAGATACGCAGTATTTT.

This chain connects TRBV6-5 to TRBJ1-3; D is ambiguous. Germline lookup yields CDR1 MNHEY and CDR2 SVGAGI. Trimming left V 5 bases short and J 3 bases short, with 11 bases between. The CDR3 is 14 amino acids. In DNA form, the CDR3 reads TGTGCCAGCAGTCCCGCGAGGAATGGAAACACCATATATTTT. Its translation is CASSPARNGNTIYF.

The chain is built from TRBV30 and TRBJ1-2; possibly TRBD1 for D (5 bases). In germline, CDR1 is GTSNPN, CDR2 SVGIG (reference sequence). V gave up 2 bases and J gave up 7 bases, with 14 bases separating them. The length of the CDR3 is 13 residues. The CDR3 sequence is CAWSLYSTAGYTF. For the CDR3, the DNA is TGTGCCTGGAGTCTATACTCGACAGCTGGCTACACCTTC.

The sample holds a few counts of this clone. The rearrangement links TRBV2 to TRBJ2-2; a weak D match, TRBD2 (5 bases). This CDR3 has 17 residues. The V gene's germline CDR1 is SNHLY and CDR2 FYNNEI. Trimming took 4 bases from V and 2 from J, leaving 17 bases between them. CDR3 sequence reads: CASSARTLQTNTGELFF. The CDR3 DNA sequence: TGTGCCAGCAGTGCCCGGACTCTACAGACCAACACCGGGGAGCTGTTTTTT. Together with reference TRBV2 and TRBJ2-2, the CDR3 gives the full variable domain: EPEVTQTPSHQVTQMGQEVILRCVPISNHLYFYWYRQILGQKVEFLVSFYNNEISEKSEIFDDQFSVERPDGSNFTLKIRSTKLEDSAMYFCASSARTLQTNTGELFFGEGSRLTVL.

This sequence joins TRBV6-5 and TRBJ2-3; 7 bases agree with TRBD1. The CDR3 contains 14 residues. The V and J ends lost 3 bases and 6 bases, in that order; junction bases with no gene match: 6. In germline, CDR1 is MNHEY, CDR2 SVGAGI. This CDR3 is CASSYYDRADTQYF. DNA for the CDR3: TGTGCCAGCAGTTATTACGACAGGGCCGATACGCAGTATTTT.

V is TRBV3-1 (or the pseudogene TRBV3-2) and J is TRBJ1-2, with D unclear. Germline CDR1 reads LGHDT; CDR2 reads YNNKEL (reference sequence). V was clipped by 1 base and J by 5 bases, with 5 bases between them. CDR3 length: 12 amino acids. The chain's CDR3 is CASSQGEYGYTF. In DNA, the CDR3 is TGTGCCAGCAGCCAAGGGGAGTATGGCTACACCTTC.

Points on this clone: Additional DNA sequences in this sample encode the identical CDR3. The chain couples TRBV5-1 to TRBJ2-3; D unresolved. V was trimmed by 3 bases and J by 5 bases, leaving 4 bases between them. Germline V gene lookup returns CDR1 SGHRS and CDR2 YFSETQ. The CDR3 sequence is 11 residues long. In DNA form, the CDR3 reads TGCGCCAGCAGCTCGCTAGATACGCAGTATTTT. This sequence encodes CASSSLDTQYF.

The table lists this clone with a few counts. CDR3 region: CASSRDRAGEQYF. The CDR3 nucleotides read TGCGCCAGCAGCCGGGACAGGGCCGGCGAGCAGTACTTC. The chain is built from TRBV5-1 and TRBJ2-7; 9 nucleotides match TRBD1. Looked up from germline, CDR1 is SGHRS and CDR2 is YFSETQ. V was clipped by 4 bases and J by 6 bases; unmatched bases: 5. The CDR3 is 13 residues long.

J is TRBJ2-4 and V is TRBV7-9; the match to TRBD1 covers 9 bases. The junction had 12 bases not matched to a gene; V was cut back by 5 bases and J by 4 bases. Germline CDR1 and CDR2: SEHNR and FQNEAQ (reference sequence). The CDR3 consists of 17 residues. CDR3 sequence: CASSLGQGNVGKNIQYF. DNA of the CDR3: TGTGCCAGCAGCCTCGGACAGGGGAACGTAGGGAAAAACATTCAGTACTTC.

V usage is TRBV7-2 and J usage is TRBJ1-1; 10 nucleotides match TRBD1. This CDR3 is 15 amino acids long. The V and J ends lost 1 base and 5 bases, in that order; junction bases with no gene match: 4. Germline V gives CDR1 SGHTA, CDR2 FQGNSA. The CDR3 is CASSLGDRGRTEAFF. CDR3 coding DNA: TGTGCCAGCAGCTTAGGGGACAGGGGAAGGACTGAAGCTTTCTTT.

The gene calls are TRBV14 and TRBJ1-2, with unresolved D. The V gene's germline CDR1 is SGHDN and CDR2 FVKESK. The CDR3 extends over 15 amino acids. Trimming shortened V by 5 bases and J by 8 bases, and 21 bases separated the two germline ends. The CDR3 here is CASSFSGRFLGGYTF. DNA of the CDR3: TGTGCCAGCAGCTTTTCGGGCAGGTTCCTTGGGGGCTACACCTTC.

This chain joins TRBV30 and TRBJ1-6; 7 nucleotides line up with TRBD1. The CDR3 is 12 amino acids. Germline CDR1 and CDR2: GTSNPN and SVGIG (reference sequence). Trimming at V came to 5 bases and at J to 10 bases, leaving 5 bases not matched to a gene. As DNA, the CDR3 is TGTGCCTGGGACAGGGTCCAGTCACCCCTCCACTTT. It specifies CAWDRVQSPLHF.

The chain combines TRBV3-1 (or the pseudogene TRBV3-2) with TRBJ1-3; no clear D. The germline CDR1 and CDR2 sequences are LGHDT and YNNKEL (reference sequence). V was pared by 3 bases and J by 2 bases, with 14 bases between. The CDR3 spans 16 residues. The CDR3 DNA reads TGTGCCAGCAGCCAGCGAGGAAGCGTTACTGGAAACACCATATATTTT. Translated: CASSQRGSVTGNTIYF.

The chain couples TRBV7-6 to TRBJ2-3; D gene unclear. Germline V lookup: CDR1 SGHVS, CDR2 FNYEAQ. The CDR3 covers 15 residues. V was clipped by 2 bases and J by 3 bases, with 12 bases between them. The CDR3 reads CASSLLSVGTDTQYF. As DNA, the CDR3 is TGTGCCAGCAGCTTACTGTCTGTTGGTACAGATACGCAGTATTTT.

This chain joins TRBV5-6 and TRBJ1-5; 8 positions match TRBD1. Unmatched junction bases numbered 3, after V lost 0 bases and J lost 4 bases. The CDR3 contains 15 residues. Germline loops: CDR1 SGHDT, CDR2 YYEEEE. The CDR3 region has the DNA TGTGCCAGCAGCTTGGGGACAGGGATAAATCAGCCCCAGCATTTT. Amino acids: CASSLGTGINQPQHF.

V and J are TRBV11-3 and TRBJ2-7; tentative D call: TRBD1 (5 bases). Trimming took 6 bases from V and 3 from J, leaving 18 bases between them. The CDR3 spans 15 residues. Germline V gives CDR1 SGHNT, CDR2 YENEEA. In DNA, the CDR3 is TGTGCCAGCAGTAAAGGACCGATTGGACACTACGAGCAGTACTTC. This translates into CASSKGPIGHYEQYF.

The chain has TRBV6-6 and TRBJ1-2; D is possibly TRBD1 (5 bases). V was clipped by 5 bases and J by 4 bases, with 11 bases between them. Germline V CDR1 and CDR2: MNHNY, SVGAGI (reference sequence). The CDR3 length is 13 residues. The chain's CDR3 is CASSARDLYGYTF. As DNA, the CDR3 is TGTGCCAGCAGTGCCAGGGACCTCTATGGCTACACCTTC.

The rearrangement uses TRBV5-1 and TRBJ1-3; tentative D call: TRBD1 (6 bases). This CDR3 spans 14 amino acids. V gave up 4 bases and J gave up 4 bases, with 12 bases separating them. In germline, CDR1 is SGHRS, CDR2 YFSETQ. The CDR3 nucleotides are TGCGCCAGCAGCCGGGACACTGGGGGAAACACCATATATTTT. It codes for CASSRDTGGNTIYF.

The chain uses TRBV19 and TRBJ1-1; D remains unclear. Germline CDR1 LNHDA, CDR2 SQIVND (reference sequence). Trimming removed 8 bases from V and 1 base from J, with 11 bases in between. This CDR3 region has 13 residues. This CDR3 reads CASWTLGNTEAFF. Here the CDR3 DNA reads TGTGCCAGTTGGACCCTAGGGAACACTGAAGCTTTCTTT.